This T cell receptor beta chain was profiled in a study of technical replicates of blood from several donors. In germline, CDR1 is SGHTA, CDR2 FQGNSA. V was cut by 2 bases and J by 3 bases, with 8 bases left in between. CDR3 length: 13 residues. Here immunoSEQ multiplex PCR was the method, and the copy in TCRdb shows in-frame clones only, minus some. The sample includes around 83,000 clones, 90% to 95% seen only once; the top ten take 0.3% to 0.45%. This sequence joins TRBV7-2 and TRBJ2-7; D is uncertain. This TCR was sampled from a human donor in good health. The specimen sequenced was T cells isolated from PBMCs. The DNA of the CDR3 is TGTGCCAGCAGCTTAAATACAGACTACGAGCAGTACTTC. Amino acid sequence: CASSLNTDYEQYF. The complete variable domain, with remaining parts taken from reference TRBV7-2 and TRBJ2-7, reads GAGVSQSPSNKVTEKGKDVELRCDPISGHTALYWYRQSLGQGLEFLIYFQGNSAPDKSGLPSDRFSAERTGGSVSTLTIQRTQQEDSAVYLCASSLNTDYEQYFGPGTRLTVT.